These T cell receptor beta chains were read from a single sample in a study of Ad26.COV2.S vaccination and SARS-CoV-2 variants. Sequencing used immunoSEQ multiplex PCR; TCRdb keeps in-frame clones, though not all of them. The data show roughly 450,000 clones, about nine tenths seen once. Sequenced material: peripheral blood, taken in a trial of Ad26.COV2.S vaccine versus placebo. These receptor sequences come from a person between 18 and 60 years old who received the Ad26.COV2.S COVID-19 vaccine or a placebo. The conserved cysteine and the conserved F or W are not part of the CDR3 here. Fields, in order: V gene, CDR3 protein.

V gene: TRBV6-5; CDR3 protein: ASSYSQDLNYGYT
V gene: TRBV27; CDR3 protein: ASSLRTGTGTEAF
V gene: TRBV5-6; CDR3 protein: ASSWIPLGRSYNEQF
V gene: TRBV6-5; CDR3 protein: ASSYSGDNEQF
V gene: TRBV30; CDR3 protein: AWAKATSGGYT
V gene: TRBV19; CDR3 protein: ASSSWTPSSYNEQF
V gene: TRBV7-9; CDR3 protein: ASSSSQGGTEAF
V gene: TRBV12-3/TRBV12-4; CDR3 protein: ASSLQSGITQY
V gene: TRBV7-8; CDR3 protein: ASSLVWGTEAF
V gene: TRBV5-4; CDR3 protein: ASSPRTSGTYEQF
V gene: TRBV19; CDR3 protein: ASARTGSNQPQH
V gene: TRBV15; CDR3 protein: ATSGSEVSYNEQF
V gene: TRBV3-1/TRBV3-2; CDR3 protein: ASSPDRVNQPQH
V gene: TRBV20-1; CDR3 protein: SASSSVEQY
V gene: TRBV5-5; CDR3 protein: ASSLQGGVNTEAF
V gene: TRBV19; CDR3 protein: ASFLSGSSNTEAF
V gene: TRBV10-3; CDR3 protein: AIGGTEYNEQF
V gene: TRBV28; CDR3 protein: ASKQGYNQPQH
V gene: TRBV3-1/TRBV3-2; CDR3 protein: ASSQTGLPGEQY
V gene: TRBV27; CDR3 protein: ASSLKAHSSYEQY
V gene: TRBV2; CDR3 protein: ASRLPDPPDNEQF
V gene: TRBV7-7; CDR3 protein: ASSLASTGGTYNEQF
V gene: TRBV6-5; CDR3 protein: ASSYSDTRVFGGYT
V gene: TRBV5-4; CDR3 protein: ACRRAGTNTGELF
V gene: TRBV7-9; CDR3 protein: ASSLGRVSGANVLT
V gene: TRBV19; CDR3 protein: ASSITDGSTGELF
V gene: TRBV20-1; CDR3 protein: SASAIPGPVSGNTIY
V gene: TRBV4-2; CDR3 protein: ASSQVETDTQY
V gene: TRBV6-5; CDR3 protein: ASRSLTLPRYEQY
V gene: TRBV27; CDR3 protein: ASSFGTRRGANEQY
V gene: TRBV11-1; CDR3 protein: ASSPYGQLSEKLF
V gene: TRBV24-1; CDR3 protein: ATSDPGTGSEKLF
V gene: TRBV7-9; CDR3 protein: ASSLVGLTNSQETQY
V gene: TRBV25-1; CDR3 protein: ASSPQDREAGGEQF
V gene: TRBV19; CDR3 protein: ASSPQGQGYT
V gene: TRBV6-5; CDR3 protein: ASSYKNTGELF
V gene: TRBV6-5; CDR3 protein: ASSYGAGAAEAF
V gene: TRBV30; CDR3 protein: AWSAGAYDNEQF